The present T cell receptor beta chain was sequenced within a study of read filtering for tumor transcriptome and immune sequencing. Across the whole study: Whole-transcriptome libraries were prepared after DNase treatment. RNA-seq yielded only roughly 75 to 1,400 TCR reads, IR-seq about 3.5 to 11 million. General study points: RNA-seq captured clonotypes less deeply and reliably than IR-seq. Correlation between methods rose after single-read clonotypes were removed.

This library used roughly 430 ng RNA and molecular barcoded adaptors spanning alpha/delta and beta/gamma chains. TCRdb ran MiXCR on the reads and lists one entry per CDR3 protein. The table records some 22,000 distinct CDR3 sequences, about 20% of them present only once. V lost 6 bases to trimming and J lost 8 bases; unmatched junction nucleotides: 9. The CDR3 length is 14 residues. CDR1 and CDR2 from the germline V gene are SNHLY and FYNNEI. This clonotype was seen at least ten times. Its antigen is still unknown. The clonotype originates from a donor aged 40 or older with multiple myeloma. The sequenced sample consisted of a population of CD138-negative cells sorted from bone marrow. This chain joins TRBV2 and TRBJ2-3; 9 bases match TRBD2. CDR3 sequence reads: CASRTSGEGVTQYF. DNA for the CDR3: TGTGCCAGCAGGACTAGCGGAGAGGGCGTTACGCAGTATTTT.